This T cell receptor beta chain emerged from a study of T cells in Graves' hyperthyroidism and ophthalmopathy. This clonotype was counted between two and nine times. Its cognate antigen is unknown. Germline CDR1 reads MNHEY; CDR2 reads SVGAGI. This CDR3 is 15 amino acids long. Deletions cut 0 bases from V and 1 base from J, with 9 bases between. Study-level points and caveats: Researchers found most expanded thyroid clonotypes above 0.001 in blood as well. Ophthalmopathy was predicted by the model a median of approximately six months ahead of onset.

Amplification of TCR beta CDR3 regions used RNA as the template. Researchers ran a first-round RT-PCR on the TCR CDR3 using the HTBI primer set. TCRdb independently ran MiXCR on the multiplex PCR reads; one entry per CDR3 protein. This sample has some 320,000 distinct CDR3 sequences; around 13% occur once, and the top ten carry approximately 35%. The receptor's source is a woman in her thirties or forties with Graves' ophthalmopathy. Material for sequencing was blood. This rearrangement joins TRBV6-5 to TRBJ2-5; D not resolved. The CDR3 loop is CASSYSRLPQETQYF. The CDR3 nucleotides are TGTGCCAGCAGTTACTCTCGACTCCCCCAAGAGACCCAGTACTTC.